The present T cell receptor (beta chain) was sequenced within a study of blood T cells in healthy people across ages. PBMCs numbering at least 7 million were isolated per sample. Alongside a J-beta primer mix, a sample-barcoded 5' primer served in a second PCR lasting about 6 to 11 cycles. TCRdb analysed the 5' RACE reads with MiXCR anew, one entry per CDR3 protein. The sample has 1.5 million to 2 million distinct CDR3 sequences; over 25% are singletons. This clonotype was seen only a few times. Sequences were obtained from blood. The clonotype comes from a woman between 25 and 40 years old in good health.

DNA for the CDR3: TGTGCCAGCAGTCCACGTCCCCCCGGAGTGAACACCGGGGAGCTGTTTTTT. Protein: CASSPRPPGVNTGELFF. V is TRBV7-9 and J is TRBJ2-2, with D unclear. CDR1 SEHNR and CDR2 FQNEAQ come from the germline V gene (reference sequence). The CDR3 has 17 amino acids. V lost 6 bases and J lost 1, with 18 bases in between.